This TCR beta chain was recovered during a study of CD8 T cells in ankylosing spondylitis. General study findings and limits: Clones linked to disease were reported to show significant enrichment in matched ankylosing spondylitis synovial fluid. Made up of eight or nine highly homologous variants, a TCR beta motif appeared characteristic of ankylosing spondylitis blood.

TCRdb reprocessed the 5' RACE reads with MiXCR, giving one entry per CDR3 protein. Of 200,000 to 300,000 distinct CDR3 sequences in the sample, about 11% are singletons; the top ten hold 2.6%. The sample holds many counts of this clonotype. Antigen specificity is unknown. Germline V gives CDR1 DFQATT, CDR2 SNEGSKA (reference sequence). The trim removed 5 bases at V and 2 bases at J, leaving 5 bases unmatched. This CDR3 comprises 14 residues. This receptor was taken from a male donor with ankylosing spondylitis or in good health (not recorded which). The specimen was blood, either unsorted or a sorted T cell fraction (not recorded which). The chain recombines TRBV20-1 with TRBJ2-1, with 8 bases matching TRBD2. The DNA of the CDR3 is TGCAGTGCTCAGCGGGAGTTTACCTACAATGAGCAGTTCTTC. Translated: CSAQREFTYNEQFF.